Here is one T cell receptor (beta chain) with its context. The sample belongs to a study of blood T cell repertoires in COVID-19. The CDR3 is made up of 13 amino acids. Germline V gene sequence: CDR1 LGHDT, CDR2 YNNKEL (reference sequence). Trimming pared 4 bases from V and 4 bases from J, leaving 8 bases between. Clones were sequenced by immunoSEQ multiplex PCR, and TCRdb holds only the in-frame ones, with some missing. There are more than 95,000 clones in the sample; 82% occur only once, and less than 8% lies in the top ten. The sequence was obtained from a man between 65 and 85 years old with active or convalescent COVID-19. The chain recombines TRBV3-1 (or the pseudogene TRBV3-2) with TRBJ1-5, with TRBD1 as a possible D gene (6 bases). Sequencing was done on a sample of peripheral blood. The CDR3 DNA reads as TGTGCCAGCAGCCCCCAGGGGAATCAGCCCCAGCATTTT. Its protein product is CASSPQGNQPQHF.